These T cell receptor beta chains were read from a single sample in a study of blood T cells in healthy people across ages. Each CDR3 protein is one row after TCRdb ran MiXCR on the 5' RACE reads. The sample lists about 930,000 distinct CDR3 sequences; under 35% were seen once. These records were also assigned to another study, of T cells of mothers and their children.

Sequenced material: blood. These receptors all stem from a woman aged 40 to 49 in good health. CDR3s include the opening cysteine and the closing phenylalanine or tryptophan. D genes are given only for firm matches. The listing skips clone size in some rows; elsewhere it reads once, few, many or a size class.

J gene: TRBJ2-1; clone size: .; D gene: .; V gene: TRBV2; CDR3 DNA: TGTGCCAGCAGTCTCATGAGCTTGAGCTCCTACAATGAGCAGTTCTTC; CDR3 protein: CASSLMSLSSYNEQFF
J gene: TRBJ1-1; clone size: .; D gene: .; V gene: TRBV27; CDR3 DNA: TGTGCCAGCAGTATTTTCCTTGGCACTGAAGCTTTCTTT; CDR3 protein: CASSIFLGTEAFF
J gene: TRBJ2-5; clone size: many; D gene: .; V gene: TRBV20-1; CDR3 DNA: TGCAGTGCTAGTTTTGGGTTTGGGGAATTCGAGACCCAGTACTTC; CDR3 protein: CSASFGFGEFETQYF
J gene: TRBJ2-5; clone size: many; D gene: .; V gene: TRBV12-3/TRBV12-4; CDR3 DNA: TGTGCCAGCTCCTTCGGCAGCGGGGAGACCCAGTACTTC; CDR3 protein: CASSFGSGETQYF
J gene: TRBJ2-6; clone size: few; D gene: .; V gene: TRBV9; CDR3 DNA: TGTGCCAGCAGCCCTAATGAGGCCAACGTCCTGACTTTC; CDR3 protein: CASSPNEANVLTF
J gene: TRBJ2-5; clone size: many; D gene: .; V gene: TRBV29-1; CDR3 DNA: TGCAGCGTCGGGACGAGTGGGGAGACCCAGTACTTC; CDR3 protein: CSVGTSGETQYF
J gene: TRBJ2-7; clone size: .; D gene: .; V gene: TRBV27; CDR3 DNA: TGTGCCAGCAGTTTGCAGAACCCACAGGGCCGGGTCTACGAGCAGTACTTC; CDR3 protein: CASSLQNPQGRVYEQYF
J gene: TRBJ2-3; clone size: many; D gene: TRBD2; V gene: TRBV7-2; CDR3 DNA: TGTGCCAGCAGCTTAGGCGCTTTACTAGCGGGGGGTCAAGATACGCAGTATTTT; CDR3 protein: CASSLGALLAGGQDTQYF
J gene: TRBJ1-2; clone size: once; D gene: .; V gene: TRBV2; CDR3 DNA: TGTGCCAGCAGTGATGACCTCGAGGATCTCCACTATGGCTACACCTTC; CDR3 protein: CASSDDLEDLHYGYTF
J gene: TRBJ1-2; clone size: .; D gene: .; V gene: TRBV3-1; CDR3 DNA: TGTGCCAGCAGCCAAGATGTAGGTCCTGGCTACACCTTC; CDR3 protein: CASSQDVGPGYTF
J gene: TRBJ2-1; clone size: .; D gene: TRBD2; V gene: TRBV11-2; CDR3 DNA: TGTGCCAGCAGCTCAAATGAAGCGGGGTTTCCCTACAATGAGCAGTTCTTC; CDR3 protein: CASSSNEAGFPYNEQFF
J gene: TRBJ2-7; clone size: few; D gene: TRBD1; V gene: TRBV7-2; CDR3 DNA: TGTGCCAGCAGCAAGGACAGGTACTCCTACGAGCAGTACTTC; CDR3 protein: CASSKDRYSYEQYF
J gene: TRBJ2-7; clone size: many; D gene: .; V gene: TRBV4-2; CDR3 DNA: TGTGCCAGCAGCCAAGATATGAGGTTTTACGAGCAGTACTTC; CDR3 protein: CASSQDMRFYEQYF
J gene: TRBJ2-5; clone size: .; D gene: TRBD2; V gene: TRBV10-3; CDR3 DNA: TGCGCCATCAGCCCGAGACTAGCGAAAGAGACCCAGTACTTC; CDR3 protein: CAISPRLAKETQYF
J gene: TRBJ1-5; clone size: .; D gene: .; V gene: TRBV10-2; CDR3 DNA: TGCGCCAGCAGTGAGTCGGGGCAAACTTATCAGCCCCAGCATTTT; CDR3 protein: CASSESGQTYQPQHF
J gene: TRBJ2-5; clone size: .; D gene: TRBD2; V gene: TRBV29-1; CDR3 DNA: TGCAGCGTTGCCCCTGCGGCGGGAGGACTACAAGAGACCCAGTACTTC; CDR3 protein: CSVAPAAGGLQETQYF
J gene: TRBJ2-1; clone size: .; D gene: TRBD2; V gene: TRBV19; CDR3 DNA: TGTGCCAGTAGTGATAGCGGGGGGAGGGAGACCCAGTTCTTC; CDR3 protein: CASSDSGGRETQFF
J gene: TRBJ1-1; clone size: few; D gene: TRBD1; V gene: TRBV12-3/TRBV12-4; CDR3 DNA: TGTGCCAGCAGATTGGACAGGGGAAACACTGAAGCTTTCTTT; CDR3 protein: CASRLDRGNTEAFF
J gene: TRBJ1-1; clone size: few; D gene: TRBD1; V gene: TRBV7-2; CDR3 DNA: TGTGCCAGCAGCTTTTGGACAGGCTATAACACTGAAGCTTTCTTT; CDR3 protein: CASSFWTGYNTEAFF
J gene: TRBJ1-1; clone size: .; D gene: TRBD1; V gene: TRBV28; CDR3 DNA: TGTGCCAGCAGTTTGACGGGACAGAAGAACACTGAAGCTTTCTTT; CDR3 protein: CASSLTGQKNTEAFF
J gene: TRBJ1-5; clone size: .; D gene: .; V gene: TRBV7-2; CDR3 DNA: TGTGCCAGCAGCTTAGGAGGGATTGGCAATCAGCCCCAGCATTTT; CDR3 protein: CASSLGGIGNQPQHF
J gene: TRBJ2-7; clone size: .; D gene: .; V gene: TRBV7-9; CDR3 DNA: TGTGCCAGCAGCTTAGGGGGGGCCCTAAGCGACGAGCAGTACTTC; CDR3 protein: CASSLGGALSDEQYF
J gene: TRBJ2-3; clone size: .; D gene: TRBD1; V gene: TRBV7-8; CDR3 DNA: TGTGCCAGCAGCTTAAGGGACCCAGGGGGCGTTGGAGCAGATACGCAGTATTTT; CDR3 protein: CASSLRDPGGVGADTQYF
J gene: TRBJ2-5; clone size: many; D gene: .; V gene: TRBV10-3; CDR3 DNA: TGTGCCATCTGGGACCGGGGCGAGACCCAGTACTTC; CDR3 protein: CAIWDRGETQYF
J gene: TRBJ2-5; clone size: many; D gene: .; V gene: TRBV28; CDR3 DNA: TGTGCCAGCAGTTTCCCAAGGGGCGAGACCCAGTACTTC; CDR3 protein: CASSFPRGETQYF
J gene: TRBJ2-5; clone size: .; D gene: .; V gene: TRBV7-3; CDR3 DNA: TGTGCCAGCAGCTTAACGGGTGGATGCCAAGAGACCCAGTACTTC; CDR3 protein: CASSLTGGCQETQYF
J gene: TRBJ2-1; clone size: .; D gene: TRBD1; V gene: TRBV6-6; CDR3 DNA: TGTGCCAGCAGTTACGGGACAGGGTCTTATGAGCAGTTCTTC; CDR3 protein: CASSYGTGSYEQFF
J gene: TRBJ2-2; clone size: .; D gene: .; V gene: TRBV12-5; CDR3 DNA: TGTGCTAGTGGTTTAAAGGGTTCCGGGGAGCTGTTTTTT; CDR3 protein: CASGLKGSGELFF
J gene: TRBJ1-2; clone size: .; D gene: .; V gene: TRBV28; CDR3 DNA: TGTGCCAGCAGCCCCCCGCGAGGAGGGGCTGGTGGCTACACCTTC; CDR3 protein: CASSPPRGGAGGYTF
J gene: TRBJ2-7; clone size: many; D gene: TRBD1; V gene: TRBV5-1; CDR3 DNA: TGCGCCAGCAGCGAACAGGGGGCAGGTCCGAGCGAGCAGTACTTC; CDR3 protein: CASSEQGAGPSEQYF
J gene: TRBJ1-1; clone size: .; D gene: TRBD1; V gene: TRBV2; CDR3 DNA: TGTGCCAGCAGTGAACCCCCAGGGGGATTAACTGAAGCTTTCTTT; CDR3 protein: CASSEPPGGLTEAFF
J gene: TRBJ1-1; clone size: .; D gene: TRBD1; V gene: TRBV7-9; CDR3 DNA: TGTGCCAGCAGTGAACCGGGACAGGGGGACACTGAAGCTTTCTTT; CDR3 protein: CASSEPGQGDTEAFF
J gene: TRBJ2-1; clone size: few; D gene: .; V gene: TRBV6-5; CDR3 DNA: TGTGCCAGCAGTTACGGGACGGGGGGCCCAGCGGGCTACAATGAGCAGTTCTTC; CDR3 protein: CASSYGTGGPAGYNEQFF
J gene: TRBJ2-6; clone size: many; D gene: .; V gene: TRBV27; CDR3 DNA: TGTGCCAGCAGTTTACTAGTTAGCTCTGGGGCCAACGTCCTGACTTTC; CDR3 protein: CASSLLVSSGANVLTF
J gene: TRBJ2-3; clone size: .; D gene: TRBD2; V gene: TRBV9; CDR3 DNA: TGTGCCAGCAGCGTTAGCGGGGGGGCTAGCGCAGATACGCAGTATTTT; CDR3 protein: CASSVSGGASADTQYF
J gene: TRBJ2-1; clone size: .; D gene: .; V gene: TRBV28; CDR3 DNA: TGTGCCTGGAGTTTAGGGGATGAGCAGTTCTTC; CDR3 protein: CAWSLGDEQFF
J gene: TRBJ2-5; clone size: .; D gene: .; V gene: TRBV20-1; CDR3 DNA: TGCAGTGCTAGATTAGCCTTACAAGAGGCCCAGTACTTC; CDR3 protein: CSARLALQEAQYF
J gene: TRBJ2-7; clone size: .; D gene: .; V gene: TRBV5-1; CDR3 DNA: TGCGCCAGCAGCTTGCTGGGTATCGTAACCTACGAGCAGTACTTC; CDR3 protein: CASSLLGIVTYEQYF
J gene: TRBJ1-2; clone size: many; D gene: .; V gene: TRBV20-1; CDR3 DNA: TGCAGTGCAAGGATCAGGGGATTCTATGGCTACACCTTC; CDR3 protein: CSARIRGFYGYTF
J gene: TRBJ2-3; clone size: .; D gene: TRBD2; V gene: TRBV20-1; CDR3 DNA: TGCAGTGCTAGATGGGGGGTAGGGGGTTTTCTAGCGGGGGTTCCCACAGGTACGCAGTATTTT; CDR3 protein: CSARWGVGGFLAGVPTGTQYF
J gene: TRBJ2-1; clone size: few; D gene: TRBD2; V gene: TRBV19; CDR3 DNA: TGTGCCACCATCGGGACTAGCGGGGACAATGAGCAGTTCTTC; CDR3 protein: CATIGTSGDNEQFF
J gene: TRBJ2-7; clone size: few; D gene: .; V gene: TRBV2; CDR3 DNA: TGTGCCAACAGCCCGTTGTACGAGCAGTACTTC; CDR3 protein: CANSPLYEQYF
J gene: TRBJ1-4; clone size: few; D gene: TRBD1; V gene: TRBV7-3; CDR3 DNA: TGTGCCAGCAGCATTTCAGGGGGGACTAATGAAAAACTGTTTTTT; CDR3 protein: CASSISGGTNEKLFF
J gene: TRBJ2-3; clone size: .; D gene: TRBD2; V gene: TRBV14; CDR3 DNA: TGTGCCAGCAGCCAACTAGCGGGCCAGTACACAGATACGCAGTATTTT; CDR3 protein: CASSQLAGQYTDTQYF
J gene: TRBJ2-7; clone size: many; D gene: TRBD1; V gene: TRBV29-1; CDR3 DNA: TGCAGCGCGGGACAGGCCTATGGGGGCGAGCAGTACTTC; CDR3 protein: CSAGQAYGGEQYF
J gene: TRBJ2-1; clone size: .; D gene: TRBD2; V gene: TRBV6-2/TRBV6-3; CDR3 DNA: TGTGCCAGCAGAACTAGCGGGGGGCCGGTGAATGAGCAGTTCTTC; CDR3 protein: CASRTSGGPVNEQFF
J gene: TRBJ2-7; clone size: few; D gene: TRBD1; V gene: TRBV7-2; CDR3 DNA: TGTGCCAGCAGCTTACGGCCAGGGGGCATCTACGAGCAGTACTTC; CDR3 protein: CASSLRPGGIYEQYF
J gene: TRBJ1-1; clone size: many; D gene: TRBD1; V gene: TRBV14; CDR3 DNA: TGTGCCAGCAGCCAAGCAGGGGGCTGGACTGAAGCTTTCTTT; CDR3 protein: CASSQAGGWTEAFF
J gene: TRBJ2-5; clone size: .; D gene: .; V gene: TRBV9; CDR3 DNA: TGTGCCTGCAGCGTAGGTTTCTTAATGGAGCAAGAGACCCAGTACTTC; CDR3 protein: CACSVGFLMEQETQYF
J gene: TRBJ2-5; clone size: many; D gene: .; V gene: TRBV6-5; CDR3 DNA: TGTGCCAGCAGGCAGGGGTTTCAAGCGGAGACCCAGTACTTC; CDR3 protein: CASRQGFQAETQYF
J gene: TRBJ1-2; clone size: few; D gene: .; V gene: TRBV6-2/TRBV6-3; CDR3 DNA: TGTGCCAGCAGGATGTCACGGGGAGACTATGGCTACACCTTC; CDR3 protein: CASRMSRGDYGYTF
J gene: TRBJ2-5; clone size: many; D gene: .; V gene: TRBV7-9; CDR3 DNA: TGTGCCAGCAGCTTGTCCCGACTAGGGGCAGAGACCCAGTACTTC; CDR3 protein: CASSLSRLGAETQYF
J gene: TRBJ1-5; clone size: few; D gene: TRBD1; V gene: TRBV6-5; CDR3 DNA: TGTGCCAGCAGTGCGCTCGGGACAGGGAATCAGCCCCAGCATTTT; CDR3 protein: CASSALGTGNQPQHF
J gene: TRBJ2-5; clone size: many; D gene: .; V gene: TRBV10-3; CDR3 DNA: TGTGCCATCACGGGCAACCGACAAGAGACCCAGTACTTC; CDR3 protein: CAITGNRQETQYF